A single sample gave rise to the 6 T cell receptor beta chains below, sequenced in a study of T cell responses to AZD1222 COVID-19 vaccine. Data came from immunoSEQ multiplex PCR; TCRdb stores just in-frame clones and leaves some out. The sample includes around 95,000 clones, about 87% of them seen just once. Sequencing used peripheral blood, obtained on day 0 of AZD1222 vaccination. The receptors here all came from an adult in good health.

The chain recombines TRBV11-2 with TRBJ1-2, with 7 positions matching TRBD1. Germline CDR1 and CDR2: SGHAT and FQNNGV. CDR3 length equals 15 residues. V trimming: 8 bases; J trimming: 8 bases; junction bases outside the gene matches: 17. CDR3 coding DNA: TGTGCCAGCCGCCGACAGGGAGGGGCCGGGGGCGGCTACACCTTC. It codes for CASRRQGGAGGGYTF. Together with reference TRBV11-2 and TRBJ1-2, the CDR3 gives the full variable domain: EAGVAQSPRYKIIEKRQSVAFWCNPISGHATLYWYQQILGQGPKLLIQFQNNGVVDDSQLPKDRFSAERLKGVDSTLKIQPAKLEDSAVYLCASRRQGGAGGGYTFGSGTRLTVV.

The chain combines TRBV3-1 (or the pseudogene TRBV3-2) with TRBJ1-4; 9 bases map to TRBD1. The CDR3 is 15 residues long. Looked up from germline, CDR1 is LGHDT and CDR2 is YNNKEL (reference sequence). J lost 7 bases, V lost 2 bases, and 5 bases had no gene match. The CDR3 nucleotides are TGTGCCAGCAGCCAAAGGACAGGGGTCGGTGAAAAACTGTTTTTT. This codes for CASSQRTGVGEKLFF.

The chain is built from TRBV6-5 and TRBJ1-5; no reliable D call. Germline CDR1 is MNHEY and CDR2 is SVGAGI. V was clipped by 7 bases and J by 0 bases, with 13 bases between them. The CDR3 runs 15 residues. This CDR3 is CASIREEYSNQPQHF. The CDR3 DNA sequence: TGTGCCAGCATTAGAGAGGAGTATAGCAATCAGCCCCAGCATTTT.

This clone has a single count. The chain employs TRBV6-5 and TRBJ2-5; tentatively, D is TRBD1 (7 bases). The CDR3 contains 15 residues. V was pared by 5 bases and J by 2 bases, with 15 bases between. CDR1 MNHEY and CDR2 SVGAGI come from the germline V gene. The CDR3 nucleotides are TGTGCCAGCAGTAGGACAGGAGGGGGTCAAGAGACCCAGTACTTC. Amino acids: CASSRTGGGQETQYF.

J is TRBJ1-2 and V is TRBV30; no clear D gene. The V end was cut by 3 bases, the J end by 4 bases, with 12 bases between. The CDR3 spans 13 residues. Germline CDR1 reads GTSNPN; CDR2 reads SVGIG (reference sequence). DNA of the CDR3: TGTGCCTGGAGGAGGAAAAGTTCCTATGGCTACACCTTC. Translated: CAWRRKSSYGYTF.

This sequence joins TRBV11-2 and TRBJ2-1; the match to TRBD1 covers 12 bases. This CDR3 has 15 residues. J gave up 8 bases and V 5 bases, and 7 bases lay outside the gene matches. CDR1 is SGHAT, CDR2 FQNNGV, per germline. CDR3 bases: TGTGCCAGCAGCCCGGGACAGGGGGCGTTGGATGAGCAGTTCTTC. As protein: CASSPGQGALDEQFF.